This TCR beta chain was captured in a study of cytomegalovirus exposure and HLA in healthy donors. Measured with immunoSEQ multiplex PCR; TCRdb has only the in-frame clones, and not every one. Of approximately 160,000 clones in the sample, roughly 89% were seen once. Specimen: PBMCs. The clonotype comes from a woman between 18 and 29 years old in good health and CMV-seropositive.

CDR3 nucleotides: TGTGCCAGCAGCTTAGCGCAAGGGGGCGACACTGAAGCTTTCTTT. Translating it yields CASSLAQGGDTEAFF. This sequence joins TRBV7-9 and TRBJ1-1, with TRBD1 matching 7 bases. The V and J ends lost 0 bases and 3 bases, in that order; junction bases with no gene match: 4. CDR1 and CDR2 (germline): SEHNR, FQNEAQ (reference sequence). The CDR3 is 15 amino acids.